This T cell receptor (beta chain) was retrieved from a study of blood T cell repertoires in COVID-19. Study-level information: Material from acute and convalescent COVID-19 was sourced from the United States, Italy and Spain. T cells, B-cell-depleted T cells, or PBMCs supplied cDNA or gDNA.

In the authors' workflow: Amplification of reference gene primers provided the estimated nucleated cell counts. Sequencing used immunoSEQ multiplex PCR; TCRdb keeps in-frame clones, though not all of them. Clonal size and the V and J genes are those of that table, whereas D and trimming came from the DNA. The table lists around 60,000 clones, 85% to 90% of them singletons. This CDR3 is 15 amino acids long. Germline V gives CDR1 LGHDT, CDR2 YNNKEL (reference sequence). The J segment lost 4 bases and the V segment lost 2 bases, leaving 3 bases of the junction unmatched. The TCR sequence derives from a human donor in a cohort sampled during active COVID-19. Source material: peripheral blood. The chain uses TRBV3-1 (or the pseudogene TRBV3-2) and TRBJ2-3, with 10 bases identical to TRBD2. Here the CDR3 DNA reads TGTGCCAGCAGCCAAAAGCGGGGGGGCCCAGATACGCAGTATTTT. Translated: CASSQKRGGPDTQYF.